This TCR beta chain came from a study of T cells in Graves' hyperthyroidism and ophthalmopathy. What was amplified from RNA transcripts were TCR beta CDR3 regions. An initial round of RT-PCR targeting the TCR CDR3 relied on the HTBI primer set. Each CDR3 protein gets one entry after TCRdb re-called the multiplex PCR reads with MiXCR. The repertoire has 300,000 to 400,000 distinct CDR3 sequences, about 14% of them found once; the top ten carry 15% to 20%. The CDR3 has 18 amino acids. The V and J ends lost 4 bases and 3 bases respectively, with 23 bases between them. Per the germline V gene, CDR1 is LGHDT and CDR2 is YNNKEL (reference sequence).

This receptor was taken from a woman in her twenties or thirties with Graves' ophthalmopathy. The sample comprised blood. V and J are TRBV3-1 and TRBJ2-3; the D gene is possibly TRBD2 (7 bases). The CDR3 nucleotides read TGTGCCAGCAGCCGAAATGAGGGACGGGGGGCCGGGACAGATACGCAGTATTTT. It specifies CASSRNEGRGAGTDTQYF.